The 27 T cell receptor beta chains listed next were all sequenced from one sample in a study of Tregs in tolerant kidney transplant recipients. Method: immunoSEQ multiplex PCR; TCRdb's copy keeps in-frame clones and lacks some. Of about 68,000 clones listed, about 83% are singletons. The specimen sequenced was CD4+ T cells from blood. The receptors here all came from a human donor in good health.

This chain uses TRBV6-1 with TRBJ1-1, with D tentatively TRBD1 (6 bases). V lost 0 bases, J lost 5 bases, and 10 bases lay in between. CDR3 length: 14 residues. Germline V lookup: CDR1 MNHNS, CDR2 SASEGT. This CDR3 is CASSEAGASTEAFF. CDR3 nucleotide sequence: TGTGCCAGCAGTGAAGCGGGGGCGAGTACTGAAGCTTTCTTT.

The J gene is TRBJ1-5, the V gene TRBV19, with D possibly matching TRBD1 (5 bases). The CDR3 runs to 16 residues. The V end lost 3 bases, the J end lost 6 bases, and 18 bases lay between the germline ends. Germline V CDR1 and CDR2: LNHDA, SQIVND (reference sequence). CDR3 nucleotides: TGTGCCAGTAGTATGGTCCTAGAGGGGCCTAGTCAGCCCCAGCATTTT. It encodes CASSMVLEGPSQPQHF. Full variable domain (rest looked up from reference TRBV19 and TRBJ1-5): DGGITQSPKYLFRKEGQNVTLSCEQNLNHDAMYWYRQDPGQGLRLIYYSQIVNDFQKGDIAEGYSVSREKKESFPLTVTSAQKNPTAFYLCASSMVLEGPSQPQHFGDGTRLSIL.

The rearrangement links TRBV2 to TRBJ2-3; no definite D call. Deletions cut 4 bases from V and 8 bases from J, with 7 bases between. Per the germline V gene, CDR1 is SNHLY and CDR2 is FYNNEI. The CDR3 totals 11 residues. CDR3 in DNA: TGTGCCAGCAGTGTCGTGGGTACGCAGTATTTT. It specifies CASSVVGTQYF.

The V gene is TRBV2, the J gene TRBJ1-5; 8 positions agree with TRBD1. V was pared by 5 bases and J by 5 bases, with 5 bases of the junction left unmatched. Germline assignment: CDR1 SNHLY and CDR2 FYNNEI. This CDR3 spans 14 amino acids. The CDR3 protein is CASSPGTGHQPQHF. The CDR3 DNA is TGTGCCAGCAGTCCCGGGACAGGTCATCAGCCCCAGCATTTT.

The chain has TRBV6-1 and TRBJ1-1; D unclear. The germline gives CDR1 MNHNS, CDR2 SASEGT. Trimming removed 2 bases at V and 0 bases at J, with 4 bases between. The CDR3 covers 13 residues. CDR3 nucleotides: TGTGCCAGCAGTGAAACTTTGAACACTGAAGCTTTCTTT. Translation gives CASSETLNTEAFF.

This clone was observed a single time. The J gene is TRBJ2-2, the V gene TRBV7-3; no clear D gene. CDR1 is SGHTA and CDR2 is FQGTGA in the germline V gene. CDR3 length: 14 residues. Trimming took off 1 base at V and 6 bases at J, with 9 bases between the two ends. CDR3 loop: CASSLNFGSGELFF. As DNA, the CDR3 is TGTGCCAGCAGCTTAAATTTCGGATCCGGGGAGCTGTTTTTT. The full variable domain, completed using reference TRBV7-3 and TRBJ2-2, is GAGVSQTPSNKVTEKGKYVELRCDPISGHTALYWYRQSLGQGPEFLIYFQGTGAADDSGLPNDRFFAVRPEGSVSTLKIQRTERGDSAVYLCASSLNFGSGELFFGEGSRLTVL.

This rearrangement joins TRBV21-1 to TRBJ1-5. TRBV21-1 is a listed pseudogene. This CDR3 has 11 residues. DNA of the CDR3: TGTGCCAGAGTTCAAGGCCGAGCCCAGCATTTT. Amino acid sequence: CARVQGRAQHF.

The chain links TRBV2 to TRBJ2-2; 10 positions agree with TRBD2. J was trimmed by 7 bases and V by 6 bases; bases with no gene match: 5. Germline V gene data show CDR1 as SNHLY and CDR2 as FYNNEI. The CDR3 covers 14 residues. CDR3 bases: TGTGCCAGCAGCGCTAGCGGGAGAAGCGGGGAGCTGTTTTTT. Its translation: CASSASGRSGELFF.

This chain uses TRBV29-1 with TRBJ1-2; TRBD1 matches at 9 bases. CDR1 is SQVTM, CDR2 ANQGSEA, per germline. The CDR3 consists of 13 residues. V lost 5 bases, J lost 3 bases, and 4 bases stayed unmatched. CDR3 residues: CSVRQGVDYGYTF. Here the CDR3 DNA reads TGCAGCGTTCGACAGGGGGTCGACTATGGCTACACCTTC.

The chain combines TRBV6-5 with TRBJ2-7; D may be TRBD2 (5 bases). The ends were cut back, 7 bases at V and 2 bases at J, with 18 bases in the middle. Germline CDR1 is MNHEY and CDR2 is SVGAGI. The CDR3 has 15 amino acids. CDR3 protein: CASTILFGGPYEQYF. Here the CDR3 DNA reads TGTGCCAGCACCATACTATTCGGAGGTCCCTACGAGCAGTACTTC.

This chain connects TRBV9 to TRBJ1-3, with D unclear. This CDR3 has 14 amino acids. Germline V gene lookup returns CDR1 SGDLS and CDR2 YYNGEE. The ends were cut back, 1 base at V and 0 bases at J, with 5 bases in the middle. In DNA form, the CDR3 reads TGTGCCAGCAGCGTAAGGTTCTCTGGAAACACCATATATTTT. The encoded protein is CASSVRFSGNTIYF.

The rearrangement uses TRBV10-3 and TRBJ2-5; the D gene is possibly TRBD1 (6 bases). Germline CDR1 is ENHRY and CDR2 is SYGVKD. This CDR3 region has 13 residues. Trimming removed 10 bases from V and 1 base from J, with 13 bases in between. In nucleotides, the CDR3 is TGTGCCACCACTAGGGACATCCAAGAGACCCAGTACTTC. Encoded protein: CATTRDIQETQYF.

The chain combines TRBV7-2 with TRBJ1-5; 7 bases agree with TRBD1. CDR1 and CDR2 from the germline V gene are SGHTA and FQGNSA. Unmatched junction bases numbered 7, after V lost 6 bases and J lost 2 bases. This CDR3 has 15 residues. The CDR3 protein is CASSRQGDCNQPQHF. CDR3 sequence (DNA): TGTGCCAGCAGTCGACAGGGAGATTGCAATCAGCCCCAGCATTTT.

V gene TRBV9 combines with J gene TRBJ2-1; D gene uncertain. This CDR3 is 14 amino acids long. Germline CDR1 reads SGDLS; CDR2 reads YYNGEE. V was shortened by 5 bases and J by 8 bases, with 17 bases between the two germline ends. CDR3: CASSLEGSLHEQFF. In DNA, the CDR3 is TGTGCCAGCAGTTTAGAAGGGTCTCTGCATGAGCAGTTCTTC. Full variable domain (rest looked up from reference TRBV9 and TRBJ2-1): DSGVTQTPKHLITATGQRVTLRCSPRSGDLSVYWYQQSLDQGLQFLIQYYNGEERAKGNILERFSAQQFPDLHSELNLSSLELGDSALYFCASSLEGSLHEQFFGPGTRLTVL.

In DNA, the CDR3 is TGTGCCATCAGTGAGCGGCAAACTCAAGAGACCCAGTACTTC. It encodes CAISERQTQETQYF. The chain carries TRBV10-3 and TRBJ2-5; D unresolved. The V and J ends lost 2 bases and 2 bases respectively, with 9 bases between them. Germline V CDR1 and CDR2: ENHRY, SYGVKD. The CDR3 runs to 14 residues.

This chain joins TRBV30 and TRBJ2-1; no reliable D call. CDR1 is GTSNPN, CDR2 SVGIG, per germline (reference sequence). Between the trimmed V and J ends, which lost 1 base and 5 bases, there was a span of 12 bases. CDR3 size: 14 residues. CDR3 protein: CAWSGGAADNEQFF. The CDR3 DNA sequence: TGTGCCTGGAGTGGAGGAGCAGCAGACAATGAGCAGTTCTTC.

This chain links TRBV4-3 with TRBJ2-3, with 8 bases aligning to TRBD1. This CDR3 has 15 residues. V lost 4 bases to trimming and J lost 6 bases; unmatched junction nucleotides: 9. Germline assignment: CDR1 LGHNA and CDR2 YSLEER. CDR3 bases: TGCGCCAGCAGCCCCCGGACAGGGCCCTTGGATACGCAGTATTTT. Its protein product is CASSPRTGPLDTQYF.

The V gene is TRBV5-1, the J gene TRBJ2-5, with D perhaps matching TRBD1 (7 bases). Trimming left V 4 bases short and J 3 bases short, with 16 bases between. Germline CDR1 SGHRS, CDR2 YFSETQ. This CDR3 has 15 amino acids. CDR3 coding DNA: TGCGCCAGCAGCGCGGGACAGCTCTCGGAAGAGACCCAGTACTTC. Protein product: CASSAGQLSEETQYF.

The V and J genes are TRBV20-1 and TRBJ1-5; D unclear. The CDR3 is made up of 10 amino acids. V was shortened by 4 bases and J by 7 bases, with 5 bases between the two germline ends. Germline assignment: CDR1 DFQATT and CDR2 SNEGSKA (reference sequence). The CDR3 nucleotides are TGCAGTGCTATTGCGCAGCCCCAGCATTTT. It is translated as CSAIAQPQHF.

This chain joins TRBV15 and TRBJ1-4, with D possibly TRBD1 on 6 matching bases. V dropped 3 bases and J dropped 6 bases, with 11 bases sitting between them. The CDR3 extends over 14 amino acids. Germline V gene lookup returns CDR1 LNHNV and CDR2 YYDKDF (reference sequence). The CDR3 nucleotides read TGTGCCACCAGCAGGGGGGCATCGGATGAAAAACTGTTTTTT. Translated, it gives CATSRGASDEKLFF.

This sequence joins TRBV11-2 and TRBJ1-1; D ambiguous. Trimming removed 3 bases from V and 1 base from J, with 15 bases in between. Per germline, CDR1 SGHAT and CDR2 FQNNGV. The CDR3 runs 16 residues. The CDR3: CASSFAARVGNTEAFF. The DNA for the CDR3 is TGTGCCAGCAGCTTCGCCGCTCGAGTGGGGAACACTGAAGCTTTCTTT. The full variable domain, its missing parts supplied by reference TRBV11-2 and TRBJ1-1, is EAGVAQSPRYKIIEKRQSVAFWCNPISGHATLYWYQQILGQGPKLLIQFQNNGVVDDSQLPKDRFSAERLKGVDSTLKIQPAKLEDSAVYLCASSFAARVGNTEAFFGQGTRLTVV.

The CDR3 spells CASSLATGTGGLRGKFF. The CDR3 DNA sequence: TGCGCCAGCAGCTTGGCCACTGGGACAGGGGGGCTTCGGGGCAAGTTCTTC. The J gene is TRBJ2-1, the V gene TRBV5-1; 11 bases align to TRBD1. The CDR3 totals 17 residues. After removal of 0 bases from V and 14 bases from J, the junction contained 16 bases not matched to a gene. CDR1 and CDR2 from the germline V gene are SGHRS and YFSETQ.

V is TRBV27 and J is TRBJ1-5, with D possibly being TRBD1 (6 bases). This CDR3 contains 14 residues. Germline V gene sequence: CDR1 MNHEY, CDR2 SMNVEV (reference sequence). The V end was cut by 3 bases, the J end by 9 bases, with 15 bases between. CDR3: CASSLGRGAWPQHF. CDR3 nucleotide sequence: TGTGCCAGCAGTTTGGGCAGGGGCGCCTGGCCCCAGCATTTT.

The gene calls are TRBV30 and TRBJ1-1; the D gene is possibly TRBD1 (5 bases). The CDR3 has 14 residues. Germline loops: CDR1 GTSNPN, CDR2 SVGIG (reference sequence). V was cut by 2 bases and J by 2 bases, with 12 bases left in between. CDR3 in DNA: TGTGCCTGGAGTACGGGGACGGAAAACACTGAAGCTTTCTTT. Residues: CAWSTGTENTEAFF.

The chain links TRBV29-1 to TRBJ1-1; 7 bases are a match to TRBD1. CDR1 is SQVTM and CDR2 is ANQGSEA in the germline V gene. CDR3 length equals 12 residues. Germline trimming cut 5 bases from V and 5 bases from J; bases unmatched to any gene: 5. CDR3 DNA sequence: TGCAGCGTTACAGGGGATAAGACTGAAGCTTTCTTT. Translating it yields CSVTGDKTEAFF.

This CDR3 reads CAWSGRNTEAFF. The CDR3 nucleotides read TGTGCCTGGAGTGGTAGGAACACTGAAGCTTTCTTT. The chain links TRBV30 to TRBJ1-1; D ambiguous. CDR1 is GTSNPN and CDR2 is SVGIG in the germline V gene (reference sequence). The V end was cut by 1 base, the J end by 1 base, with 4 bases between. The CDR3 runs to 12 residues.

The chain recombines TRBV15 with TRBJ2-6; D call uncertain. CDR3 length: 16 residues. The V end lost 2 bases, the J end lost 0 bases, and 8 bases lay between the germline ends. Germline V lookup: CDR1 LNHNV, CDR2 YYDKDF (reference sequence). The CDR3 DNA reads as TGTGCCACCAGCAGACCCCGTAGCTCTGGGGCCAACGTCCTGACTTTC. Translated: CATSRPRSSGANVLTF.